This T cell receptor beta chain was captured by sequencing in a study of shared clonotypes between healthy human individuals (dated by TCRdb to 2020 to 2022). For the wider study: The cohort comprised two women and a few men aged 18 to 49 years. For each donor, CD4 naive and CD4 memory were each given three plates, CD8 naive was given two plates, and CD8 memory was given one plate. Blood TCR repertoires of five healthy adults were deeply sequenced to estimate repertoire size and the extent of clonotype sharing between individuals. To increase sequencing depth and limit assay-specific biases, TCR repertoire library preparation and sequencing were carried out by different laboratories using diverse techniques. Each donor's leukapheresis produced roughly between about 0.8 and 10 billion PBMCs.

The donors were healthy, HIV-negative adults who had no recently reported acute infections or vaccinations. Only Caucasian adults living in Nashville, Tennessee, USA were represented among the donors. CD4+ T cells were enriched through magnetic negative selection, after which naive cells were positively selected on CD45RA and the remaining negative fraction served as the memory subset. After blood collection by leukapheresis, PBMCs were isolated using Ficoll-Histopaque density gradient centrifugation and then cryopreserved in the vapor phase of liquid nitrogen. Analytical flow cytometry was used to check the purity and quantity of every magnetically sorted T cell population. Genomic DNA was isolated from every sorted fraction and measured by UV absorbance on a Nanodrop 2000c. Comment on this clone: Its target antigen remains unknown. No base qualities exist here, and no much larger clone lies one base off it.

CDR1 GTSNPN and CDR2 SVGIG were looked up in the germline V gene (reference sequence). Including the terminal cysteine and phenylalanine, the CDR3 comprises 16 residues. Just CDR3 DNA is preserved here, 48 bases in frame from base 1. The junction shows trimming of 2 bases on V and 0 bases on J, and the gene matches do not reach 4 bases of it. Using the deep immunoSEQ assay, multiplex PCR amplified TCR CDR3 regions from genomic DNA. Extracted genomic DNA from each cell subset was distributed evenly across all wells of several immunoSEQ 96-well plates, and each plate was treated as a replicate. Each replicate PCR for sorted subsets received roughly 200 ng genomic DNA, equal to tens of thousands of T cell genomes. Purified libraries were quantified with a Qubit 3.0 fluorometer, sized on a Bioanalyzer 2100, and re-quantified with the KAPA Library Quantification kit. Each immunoSEQ 96-well plate was sequenced on its own single-read 150-cycle Illumina NextSeq 550 flow cell. The published analysis was carried out like this. The immunoSEQ output contained only junctional sequences without quality scores, so filtering could not match that applied to full-length reads. Sequences were annotated with PyIR, a Python wrapper for IgBLAST v1.9, and V/J genes and CDR3 were assigned using IMGT germline references. Reads were removed for weak V/J assignments (E-value above 1e-6), missing CDR3, stop codons, out-of-frame junctions, or ambiguous translated residues. V3J clonotypes were defined as sequences sharing an identical inferred V gene, J gene, and CDR3 amino acid sequence. Percentage overlap between repertoires was calculated by dividing the number of shared unique clonotypes by the size of the smaller repertoire. Three approaches were used to assess repertoire richness: RTK rarefaction, the Chao1 estimator, and Recon v2.1 estimates of unobserved clonotypes. Generation probabilities were computed with OLGA for all TCRbeta clonotypes obtained by the gDNA method from four donors. This is the immuneACCESS table as TCRdb keeps it, with only in-frame sequences that have V and J called. A part of the clones is gone; compared with another copy, unresolved V genes explain less than half, and the rest is unexplained. The D gene and trimming were derived from the DNA, and the V and J assignments and clone size from that table. This sample comprises approximately 620,000 clones, roughly 97% of them detected only once. The top ten constitute 0.055% to 0.07% of the sample.

Overall study results and their limits: Pairwise subsampling led to the expectation that sequencing depth would affect the degree of clonotype sharing among donors. Estimated clonotype richness was generally larger for naive than for memory subsets. The genetic and exposure-history diversity represented was limited by the small number of donors. Incomplete sequencing was indicated by rarefaction of sorted-subset datasets, despite the large sequencing depth. Compared with non-shared clonotypes, the clonotypes found in all four sorted-subset donors had higher generation probabilities. About 5% of naive CD4, 3.5% of naive CD8, approximately 2.2% of memory CD4, and approximately 0.39% of memory CD8 clonotypes were shared across several donors. Sampling was restricted to blood, and TCR repertoires in tissues likely differ from the TCR repertoires found in blood.

Recombination joined TRBV30 with TRBJ2-3; 11 bases in between match TRBD1. Material for sequencing was naive CD4+ T cells sorted from blood. The cell subset or site tag for this specimen amounts to: CD45RA+ positively selected. The source is a woman aged 30 to 39 in good health. The CDR3 protein is CAWSKGTGGSTDTQYF. Read as DNA, the sequence is TGTGCCTGGAGTAAAGGGACAGGGGGGAGCACAGATACGCAGTATTTT.